A selection of T cell receptor beta chains follows, all from one sample in a study of blood T cell repertoires in COVID-19. Here immunoSEQ multiplex PCR was the method, and the copy in TCRdb shows in-frame clones only, minus some. The data hold just over 60,000 clones, with approximately 79% observed a single time. Sequenced sample: peripheral blood. The receptors stem from a woman aged 80 or over with active or convalescent COVID-19. Each CDR3 is given with its conserved first and last residue. The order of the fields is D gene, J gene, V gene, clone size, CDR3 DNA, CDR3 protein. The D gene is left open where the match is weak. Clone size is not always given. Where it is, it says once, few, many or a class for expanded clones.

NA	TRBJ1-1	TRBV2	once	TGTGCCAGCGAGAGAGGTTTGAACACTGAAGCTTTCTTT	CASERGLNTEAFF
NA	TRBJ1-1	TRBV7-9	once	TGTGCCAGCAGCTTAGATTCTTTGAGCACTGAAGCTTTCTTT	CASSLDSLSTEAFF
TRBD1	TRBJ1-5	TRBV5-5	NA	TGTGCCAGCAGCTTGCAGGGGGGCAATCAGCCCCAGCATTTT	CASSLQGGNQPQHF
NA	TRBJ1-2	TRBV28	NA	TGTGCCAGCAGTCCACAGCAGCCCTATGGCTACACCTTC	CASSPQQPYGYTF
NA	TRBJ2-2	TRBV14	many	TGTGCCAGCAGCCAAGAGAGATTCATCCCCGGGGAGCTGTTTTTT	CASSQERFIPGELFF
NA	TRBJ1-2	TRBV19	NA	TGTGCCAGTAGTATTGACATAACAGGGGGCTACACCTTC	CASSIDITGGYTF
TRBD2	TRBJ2-5	TRBV3-1/TRBV3-2	few	TGTGCCAGCAGCCAAGAAAGAGCGGGAGGGGGGACCCAGTACTTC	CASSQERAGGGTQYF
NA	TRBJ1-1	TRBV10-2	NA	TGCGCCAGCAGAGTCACAGGTTTCGGGTGGTCTGAAGCTTTCTTT	CASRVTGFGWSEAFF
NA	TRBJ1-4	TRBV3-1/TRBV3-2	once	TGTGCCAGCAGCCAAGTGAGTGAAAAACTGTTTTTT	CASSQVSEKLFF
TRBD2	TRBJ2-5	TRBV5-1	once	TGCGCCAGCAGCTTGGGACTAGCGGGCCCGAGGGGAGAGACCCAGTACTTC	CASSLGLAGPRGETQYF
TRBD1	TRBJ1-1	TRBV9	NA	TGTGCCAGCAGCCCCCGACAGGGTGAAGCTTTCTTT	CASSPRQGEAFF
NA	TRBJ1-2	TRBV6-1	NA	TGTGCCAGCAGTGAAGTACAGGTAGCTAACTATGGCTACACCTTC	CASSEVQVANYGYTF
NA	TRBJ1-2	TRBV11-2	NA	TGTGCCAGCAGCGTTACAGGGTCCCTTGTGGGGGGCTACACCTTC	CASSVTGSLVGGYTF
TRBD1	TRBJ2-1	TRBV19	once	TGTGCCTCCGGGACAGGGGTTTACAATGAGCAGTTCTTC	CASGTGVYNEQFF
TRBD1	TRBJ1-2	TRBV19	once	TGTGCCAGTAGTACGGACAGGTTGGAGGGCTACACCTTC	CASSTDRLEGYTF
NA	TRBJ1-5	TRBV2	NA	TGTGCCAGCAGCGGTGATGGGCAGAGCCAGCCCCAGCATTTT	CASSGDGQSQPQHF
TRBD1	TRBJ1-3	TRBV5-1	NA	TGCGCCAGCAGCTTGGGGGGACAGACCTCTGGAAACACCATATATTTT	CASSLGGQTSGNTIYF
NA	TRBJ1-2	TRBV9	NA	TGTGCCAGCAGCGTAGAACAGAACTATGGCTACACCTTC	CASSVEQNYGYTF
TRBD1	TRBJ2-7	TRBV5-1	NA	TGCGCCAGCAGCTTACAGGGGGCCTCCAGCGAGCAGTACTTC	CASSLQGASSEQYF
NA	TRBJ1-1	TRBV10-3	NA	TGTGCCATCACCGACGGGGACATTGGAAGGGGGGCTTTCTTT	CAITDGDIGRGAFF
NA	TRBJ1-2	TRBV2	NA	TGTGCCAGCAGTGAGGGTGGGGGCGCTTGGTTTGGCTACACCTTC	CASSEGGGAWFGYTF
TRBD1	TRBJ1-2	TRBV9	NA	TGTGCCAGCAGCGTAGAGGTGGAGGGGGCCTATGGCTACACCTTC	CASSVEVEGAYGYTF
NA	TRBJ1-5	TRBV6-6	once	TGTGCCAGCAGCAATGGGCAGGGGACCCAGCCCCAGCATTTT	CASSNGQGTQPQHF
NA	TRBJ1-4	TRBV7-9	NA	TGTGCCAGCAGCCCCCAGGGGGAAAAACTGTTTTTT	CASSPQGEKLFF
TRBD1	TRBJ1-1	TRBV9	NA	TGTGCCAGCAGCGCCCGCCTCGACAGGGGGACTGAAGCTTTCTTT	CASSARLDRGTEAFF
TRBD1	TRBJ2-1	TRBV27	NA	TGTGCCAGCAGTTTATTGACCGGGACAGGGATAAACAATGAGCAGTTCTTC	CASSLLTGTGINNEQFF
NA	TRBJ1-2	TRBV19	NA	TGTGCCAGTAACCCCCCCGCGGGATACTATGGCTACACCTTC	CASNPPAGYYGYTF
TRBD1	TRBJ2-1	TRBV7-8	NA	TGTGCCAGCGGGGGACAGGGGGCTGGTCATGAGCAGTTCTTC	CASGGQGAGHEQFF
NA	TRBJ2-1	TRBV12-5	NA	TGTGCTAGTGGTCCAGACTCGGTCTCCTACAATGAGCAGTTCTTC	CASGPDSVSYNEQFF
NA	TRBJ1-5	TRBV4-1	NA	TGCGCCAGCAGCCGAAACCCAGTCAATCAGCCCCAGCATTTT	CASSRNPVNQPQHF
TRBD2	TRBJ2-3	TRBV18	NA	TGTGCCAGCTCCTCGACTAGCGGGGGCACAGATACGCAGTATTTT	CASSSTSGGTDTQYF
NA	TRBJ2-5	TRBV5-4	NA	TGTGCCAGCAGCTTTCTCGGCGGGGAGACCCAGTACTTC	CASSFLGGETQYF
NA	TRBJ2-6	TRBV29-1	NA	TGCAGCGACCCGAAAATACCTCTTGGCTGCCCGCAAAATGGGGCCAACGTCCTGACTTTC	CSDPKIPLGCPQNGANVLTF
TRBD1	TRBJ2-7	TRBV2	once	TGTGCCAGCAGCGAGAACAGGGGTGGGTACGAGCAGTACTTC	CASSENRGGYEQYF
TRBD1	TRBJ1-1	TRBV11-2	few	TGTGCCAGCAGCCCCGACAGGGACACTGAAGCTTTCTTT	CASSPDRDTEAFF
TRBD2	TRBJ2-3	TRBV5-4	NA	TGTGCCAGCAGGGCCGGACTAGCGGGGGGGCCTAGCACAGATACGCAGTATTTT	CASRAGLAGGPSTDTQYF
NA	TRBJ1-2	TRBV19	NA	TGTGCCAGTAGTAGGATCCCGACGGGGAACTATGGCTACACCTTC	CASSRIPTGNYGYTF
TRBD1	TRBJ2-5	TRBV5-1	few	TGCGCCAGCAGCGAAGGGGACAGACCAGAGACCCAGTACTTC	CASSEGDRPETQYF
NA	TRBJ1-6	TRBV5-3	few	TGTGCCAGAAGCTTGGCCCTTTACAGGGCCCAAACCTATTATAATTCACCCCTCCACTTT	CARSLALYRAQTYYNSPLHF
TRBD1	TRBJ1-2	TRBV7-9	NA	TGTGCCAGCAGCTTAGGACAGGGCTTAAACTATGGCTACACCTTC	CASSLGQGLNYGYTF